This passage covers 10 T cell receptor beta chains from one sample sequenced in a study of blood T cell repertoires in COVID-19. Profiling relied on immunoSEQ multiplex PCR, and the TCRdb table lists in-frame clones only, not all of them. The data contain almost 35,000 clones, 85% to 95% of them singletons. The sample taken for sequencing was peripheral blood. The receptors shown here come from a man in his sixties with active or convalescent COVID-19.

The chain carries TRBV18 and TRBJ1-2; perhaps TRBD1 as D (5 bases). The CDR3 is 14 residues long. Trimming took 2 bases from V and 5 from J, leaving 12 bases between them. Germline V gene sequence: CDR1 KGHSH, CDR2 LQKENI. CDR3: CASSPSVAGYGYTF. The CDR3 DNA reads as TGTGCCAGCTCACCATCGGTGGCAGGGTATGGCTACACCTTC.

The chain links TRBV15 to TRBJ2-4; 9 bases fit TRBD1. The CDR3 extends over 17 amino acids. CDR1 is LNHNV, CDR2 YYDKDF, per germline (reference sequence). V was pared by 5 bases and J by 0 bases, with 8 bases of the junction left unmatched. This chain's CDR3 is CATSPLGQGLAKNIQYF. The CDR3 DNA reads TGTGCCACCAGCCCCCTGGGACAGGGCTTAGCCAAAAACATTCAGTACTTC.

The chain combines TRBV7-9 with TRBJ2-1; 8 bases are shared with TRBD2. Germline CDR1 and CDR2: SEHNR and FQNEAQ (reference sequence). V lost 5 bases, J lost 3 bases, and 3 bases stayed unmatched. CDR3 size: 14 residues. Here the CDR3 DNA reads TGTGCCAGCAGCCCAACTAGCGGCTACAATGAGCAGTTCTTC. It codes for CASSPTSGYNEQFF.

The chain combines TRBV23-1 with TRBJ2-7; D gene unclear. TRBV23-1 is marked as an open reading frame, function uncertain. V shed 7 bases and J shed 11 bases, with 27 bases lying between them. The CDR3 length is 15 residues. The CDR3 reads CASTPGGIPIPREYF. The CDR3 nucleotides are TGCGCCAGCACACCGGGTGGCATACCAATTCCTCGGGAGTACTTC.

This chain joins TRBV9 and TRBJ2-7; 10 positions agree with TRBD2. V gave up 3 bases and J gave up 3 bases; unmatched junction bases: 3. CDR1 and CDR2 from the germline V gene are SGDLS and YYNGEE. This CDR3 has 14 residues. CDR3 protein: CASSEGLAYYEQYF. The CDR3 DNA follows: TGTGCCAGCAGCGAGGGACTAGCGTACTACGAGCAGTACTTC.

This clone was observed a few times. The chain recombines TRBV5-1 with TRBJ1-2; 12 bases match TRBD1. The CDR3 runs 16 residues. Germline V gene data show CDR1 as SGHRS and CDR2 as YFSETQ. J gave up 8 bases and V 4 bases, and 12 bases lay outside the gene matches. CDR3 bases: TGCGCCAGCAGCCTCCGGGACAGGGGGCGCTTGGGCGGCTACACCTTC. Translating it yields CASSLRDRGRLGGYTF.

The V and J genes are TRBV9 and TRBJ2-5; TRBD2 aligns across 7 bases. The CDR3 contains 15 residues. With V trimmed by 0 bases and J by 2 bases, 4 bases remained unmatched. CDR1 SGDLS and CDR2 YYNGEE come from the germline V gene. CDR3 nucleotides: TGTGCCAGCAGCGTAGCGGGGGGAAATCAAGAGACCCAGTACTTC. This encodes CASSVAGGNQETQYF.

The chain carries TRBV7-3 and TRBJ2-7, with 9 bases identical to TRBD2. Trimming removed 6 bases from V and 0 bases from J; junction bases left unmatched: 6. This CDR3 spans 15 amino acids. Germline CDR1 reads SGHTA; CDR2 reads FQGTGA. The CDR3 here is CASSVLAGSSYEQYF. DNA of the CDR3: TGTGCCAGCAGTGTTCTAGCGGGGAGCTCCTACGAGCAGTACTTC.

The J gene is TRBJ2-6, the V gene TRBV2; possible D gene TRBD2, 5 bases. The CDR3 has 15 residues. Germline CDR1 is SNHLY and CDR2 is FYNNEI. V was cut by 4 bases and J by 2 bases, with 9 bases left in between. CDR3 nucleotide sequence: TGTGCCAGCAGTGTGAACGGGGCTGGGGCCAACGTCCTGACTTTC. Protein sequence: CASSVNGAGANVLTF.

The J gene is TRBJ1-1, the V gene TRBV5-1; D perhaps matches TRBD1 (6 bases). Deletions cut 4 bases from V and 4 bases from J, with 17 bases between. Per the germline V gene, CDR1 is SGHRS and CDR2 is YFSETQ. The CDR3 totals 15 residues. The CDR3 coding sequence is TGCGCCAGCAGCCCGCCATCAGGGGTGGGCACTGAAGCTTTCTTT. Protein sequence: CASSPPSGVGTEAFF.